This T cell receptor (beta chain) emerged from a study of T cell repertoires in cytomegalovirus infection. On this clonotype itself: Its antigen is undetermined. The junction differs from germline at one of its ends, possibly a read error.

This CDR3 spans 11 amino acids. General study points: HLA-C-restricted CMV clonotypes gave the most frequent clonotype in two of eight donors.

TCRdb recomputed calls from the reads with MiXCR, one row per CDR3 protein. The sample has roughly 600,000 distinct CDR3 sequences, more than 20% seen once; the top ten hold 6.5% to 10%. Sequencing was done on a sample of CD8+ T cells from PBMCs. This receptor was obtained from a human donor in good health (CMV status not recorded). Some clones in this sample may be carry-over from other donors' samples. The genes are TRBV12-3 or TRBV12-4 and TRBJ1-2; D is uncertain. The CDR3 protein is CVSSSSGGYTF. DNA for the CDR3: TGTGTCAGCAGTTCCTCGGGGGGCTACACCTTC.